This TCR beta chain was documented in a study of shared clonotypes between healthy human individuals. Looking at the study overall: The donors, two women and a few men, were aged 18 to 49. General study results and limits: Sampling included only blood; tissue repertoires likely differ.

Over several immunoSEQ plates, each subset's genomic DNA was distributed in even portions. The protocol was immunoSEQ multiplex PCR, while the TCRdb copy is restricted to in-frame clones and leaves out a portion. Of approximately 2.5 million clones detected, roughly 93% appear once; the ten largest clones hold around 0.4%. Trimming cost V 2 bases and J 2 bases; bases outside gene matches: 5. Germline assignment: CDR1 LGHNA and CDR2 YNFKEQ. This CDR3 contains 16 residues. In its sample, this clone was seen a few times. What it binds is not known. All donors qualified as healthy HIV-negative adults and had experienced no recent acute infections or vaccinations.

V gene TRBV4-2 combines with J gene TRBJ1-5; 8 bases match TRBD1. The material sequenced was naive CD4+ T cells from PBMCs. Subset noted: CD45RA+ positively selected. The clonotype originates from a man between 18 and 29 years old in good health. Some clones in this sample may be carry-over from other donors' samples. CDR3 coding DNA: TGTGCCAGCAGCCAACCAGGACAGGGTGGCAATCAGCCCCAGCATTTT. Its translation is CASSQPGQGGNQPQHF.